The T cell receptor (beta chain) under discussion was sequenced for a study of blood T cell repertoires in COVID-19. In the study overall: The study drew acute and convalescent COVID-19 samples from the United States, Italy and Spain.

Germline V gene data show CDR1 as MDHEN and CDR2 as SYDVKM. V lost 5 bases to trimming and J lost 2 bases, with 7 bases between them. The CDR3 is 13 amino acids. Sequencing was performed with immunoSEQ multiplex PCR; in TCRdb, only in-frame clones are kept and a portion is missing. Here the sample spans roughly 120,000 clones, about 70% being singletons. The chain combines TRBV28 with TRBJ1-5; no firm D call. This TCR came from a woman between 55 and 75 years old with acute or convalescent COVID-19. Sequenced material: peripheral blood. The CDR3 region is CASSPGRNQPQHF. As DNA, the CDR3 is TGTGCCAGCAGTCCGGGTCGCAATCAGCCCCAGCATTTT.